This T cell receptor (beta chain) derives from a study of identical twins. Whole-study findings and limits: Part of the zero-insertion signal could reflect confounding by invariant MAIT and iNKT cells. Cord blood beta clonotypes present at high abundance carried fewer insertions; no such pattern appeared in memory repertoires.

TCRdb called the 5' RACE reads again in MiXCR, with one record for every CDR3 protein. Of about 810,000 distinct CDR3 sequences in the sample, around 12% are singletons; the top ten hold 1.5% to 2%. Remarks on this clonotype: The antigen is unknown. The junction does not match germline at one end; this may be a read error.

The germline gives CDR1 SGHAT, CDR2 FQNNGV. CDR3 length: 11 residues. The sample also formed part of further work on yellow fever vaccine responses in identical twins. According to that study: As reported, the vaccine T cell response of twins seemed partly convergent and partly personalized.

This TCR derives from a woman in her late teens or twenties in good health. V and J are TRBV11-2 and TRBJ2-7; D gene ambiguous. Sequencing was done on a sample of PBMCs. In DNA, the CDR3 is TGTGCCAGCAGCATAGAGGTCGAGCAGTACTTC. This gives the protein CASSIEVEQYF.